A single TCR beta chain is shown here with its context. Its antigen is as yet unknown. The assay was immunoSEQ multiplex PCR, and TCRdb's table has in-frame clones only and misses some. The data contain 99,000 or so clones, 90% to 95% of them singletons. With V trimmed by 1 base and J by 0 bases, 3 bases remained unmatched. CDR3 length: 17 residues. Germline values: CDR1 SGHNT, CDR2 YYREEE (reference sequence). The source of the sample is a study of OX40 agonist ivuxolimab in advanced cancers. Study overall: The drug used for patients, ivuxolimab, was an agonistic anti-OX40 (CD134) antibody.

Study-wide results and limits: By week 6 at 0.1 to 3.0 mg/kg, blood CD4+ and CD8+ T cells had expanded clonally.

The V and J genes are TRBV5-4 and TRBJ2-2, with TRBD2 matching 10 bases. This specimen was CD4+ or CD8+ T cells sorted from blood, taken in a trial of the OX40 agonist ivuxolimab. This receptor was identified in an adult with an advanced solid tumor such as melanoma, head and neck, liver or kidney cancer. For the CDR3, the DNA is TGTGCCAGCAGCTTGCGAGCGGGAGGGCCGAACACCGGGGAGCTGTTTTTT. Protein product: CASSLRAGGPNTGELFF.